This is a list of T cell receptor beta chains from one sample in a study of neurological immune-mediated disorders. TCRdb re-analysed the 5' RACE reads in MiXCR, keeping a single row per CDR3 protein. The sample yields tens of thousands of distinct CDR3 sequences, about 14% seen once. Sequencing was carried out using CD4+ T cells from blood. Receptor source: a woman aged 60-75 years with HTLV-1-associated myelopathy (HAM/TSP). The CDR3 runs from the conserved cysteine through the conserved F or W. D genes are given only for firm matches. Rows may omit the clone size; those that give it use once, few, many or a size class.

CSATAGTPYYEQYF TGCAGTGCAACGGCCGGGACACCCTACTACGAGCAGTACTTC TRBV20-1 NA many TRBJ2-7
CSVEAGWEGRTDTQYF TGCAGCGTTGAAGCGGGCTGGGAGGGGCGCACAGATACGCAGTATTTT TRBV29-1 TRBD2 many TRBJ2-3
CASSSRGRNNQPQHF TGTGCCAGTAGTAGCAGGGGGAGAAACAATCAGCCCCAGCATTTT TRBV19 TRBD1 many TRBJ1-5
CASSLARTVINEQFF TGCGCCAGCAGCTTGGCCCGGACAGTTATCAATGAGCAGTTCTTC TRBV5-1 NA many TRBJ2-1
CASSYSTSGLSSTDTQYF TGTGCCAGCAGTTACTCGACTTCAGGGCTCTCTAGCACAGATACGCAGTATTTT TRBV6-6 NA many TRBJ2-3
CASGRGSGETQYF TGCGCCAGCGGGCGGGGCTCAGGAGAGACCCAGTACTTC TRBV5-1 NA many TRBJ2-5
CASSVGPGGVVGNEQFF TGTGCCAGCAGCGTAGGACCCGGCGGGGTCGTCGGTAATGAGCAGTTCTTC TRBV9 NA many TRBJ2-1
CSAEQGRNYGYTF TGCAGTGCCGAACAGGGGAGGAACTATGGCTACACCTTC TRBV20-1 TRBD1 many TRBJ1-2
CASSLAAYF TGTGCCAGCAGCTTAGCAGCGTACTTC TRBV7-2 NA many TRBJ2-5
CASSLGARVDTEAFF TGCGCCAGCAGCTTGGGCGCCCGGGTGGACACTGAAGCTTTCTTT TRBV5-1 NA many TRBJ1-1
CSARGLGGAGDTDTQYF TGCAGTGCTAGAGGCCTAGGGGGGGCCGGGGACACAGATACGCAGTATTTT TRBV20-1 NA NA TRBJ2-3
CASSLSWGSYEQYF TGTGCCAGCAGTTTATCGTGGGGAAGCTACGAGCAGTACTTC TRBV27 NA many TRBJ2-7
CASTTASGNTEAFF TGCGCCAGCACCACGGCAAGTGGGAACACTGAAGCTTTCTTT TRBV5-1 NA many TRBJ1-1
CASFVRGLNSPLHF TGTGCCAGCTTCGTCAGGGGGCTTAATTCACCCCTCCACTTT TRBV6-5 TRBD1 NA TRBJ1-6
CASSLADTQYF TGTGCCAGCAGCCTGGCAGATACGCAGTATTTT TRBV7-9 NA many TRBJ2-3
CASRGTGGGSNQPQNF TGTGCCAGCAGAGGCACAGGGGGTGGGAGCAATCAGCCCCAGAATTTT TRBV7-8 TRBD1 NA TRBJ1-5
CASSSNTLAGAADTQYF TGCGCCAGCAGCTCCAATACACTAGCGGGGGCGGCAGATACGCAGTATTTT TRBV5-1 TRBD2 many TRBJ2-3
CASSSGQGAEKLFF TGCGCCAGCAGCTCCGGACAGGGGGCGGAAAAACTGTTTTTT TRBV5-1 TRBD1 many TRBJ1-4
CSSSLSVGAGETQYF TGTTCCAGCAGCTTGAGCGTGGGGGCCGGAGAGACCCAGTACTTC TRBV7-8 NA NA TRBJ2-5
CASSKSGTSGGGTDTQYF TGTGCCAGCAGCAAAAGTGGCACTAGCGGGGGGGGCACAGATACGCAGTATTTT TRBV11-2 TRBD2 many TRBJ2-3
CSARAAGVNQPQHF TGCAGTGCTAGAGCGGCAGGGGTAAATCAGCCCCAGCATTTT TRBV20-1 NA many TRBJ1-5
CSARDQGRGTDTQYF TGCAGTGCTAGAGATCAGGGGCGCGGGACAGATACGCAGTATTTT TRBV20-1 NA many TRBJ2-3
CASSALIRPSNTEAFF TGCGCCAGCAGCGCACTGATCAGGCCCTCGAACACTGAAGCTTTCTTT TRBV5-1 NA many TRBJ1-1
CASSPPRGAVSSYNSPLHF TGTGCCAGCAGTCCGCCCCGAGGAGCCGTAAGCTCCTATAATTCACCCCTCCACTTT TRBV6-2/TRBV6-3 NA many TRBJ1-6
CASGLAGFQDTQYF TGCGCCAGCGGCCTAGCGGGGTTCCAAGATACGCAGTATTTT TRBV5-1 TRBD2 many TRBJ2-3
CASSFGLAGGPIRNEQFF TGTGCCAGCAGTTTCGGACTAGCGGGGGGGCCGATCCGGAATGAGCAGTTCTTC TRBV6-6 TRBD2 many TRBJ2-1
CSARDLLDSNNQPQHF TGCAGTGCTAGAGATCTATTGGACAGCAATAATCAGCCCCAGCATTTT TRBV20-1 NA many TRBJ1-5
CSAIYSGGAISYNEQFF TGCAGTGCTATTTATAGCGGGGGGGCAATTAGTTACAATGAGCAGTTCTTC TRBV20-1 TRBD2 many TRBJ2-1
CASSHRDSSRDTQYF TGCGCCAGCAGTCACCGGGACAGCTCTAGGGATACGCAGTATTTT TRBV4-1 TRBD1 once TRBJ2-3
CASSFTLRDRGTDTQYF TGTGCCAGCAGCTTTACCCTCCGGGACAGGGGGACAGATACGCAGTATTTT TRBV7-2 TRBD1 many TRBJ2-3
CASGGGAQNTEAFF TGTGCCAGCGGAGGAGGGGCCCAGAACACTGAAGCTTTCTTT TRBV3-1 NA many TRBJ1-1
CSAPGGQGAGSQETQYF TGCAGTGCCCCGGGGGGACAGGGGGCGGGAAGCCAAGAGACCCAGTACTTC TRBV20-1 TRBD1 NA TRBJ2-5
CASSQGRLWADTQYF TGCGCCAGCAGCCAAGGGCGCCTTTGGGCAGATACGCAGTATTTT TRBV4-1 NA many TRBJ2-3
CSARAPRGFYTEAFF TGCAGTGCTAGAGCCCCCCGGGGGTTCTACACTGAAGCTTTCTTT TRBV20-1 NA many TRBJ1-1
CASSFGDTQYF TGTGCCAGCAGCTTCGGTGATACGCAGTATTTT TRBV7-8 NA many TRBJ2-3
CASTLTGMNTEAFF TGTGCCAGCACGTTGACAGGCATGAACACTGAAGCTTTCTTT TRBV6-1 NA many TRBJ1-1
CASSGLAGSYEQFF TGCGCCAGCAGTGGACTAGCGGGTAGCTATGAGCAGTTCTTC TRBV10-2 TRBD2 many TRBJ2-1
CASRALNSPLHF TGTGCCAGCAGGGCTCTGAATTCACCCCTCCACTTT TRBV28 NA many TRBJ1-6
CASSRDRAYEQYF TGTGCCAGCAGCCGAGACAGGGCCTACGAGCAGTACTTC TRBV12-3/TRBV12-4 TRBD1 many TRBJ2-7
CASSLTGGQGRPQHF TGCGCCAGCAGCTTGACGGGGGGACAGGGTCGGCCCCAGCATTTT TRBV5-1 TRBD1 many TRBJ1-5
CASSTTGEPNIQYF TGTGCCAGCAGCACGACAGGGGAGCCAAACATTCAGTACTTC TRBV5-6 TRBD1 many TRBJ2-4
CASSLATGLAGGGEQFF TGTGCCAGCAGCTTAGCGACCGGACTAGCGGGGGGTGGAGAGCAGTTCTTC TRBV7-6 TRBD2 many TRBJ2-1
CASSLSGGRNEQFF TGTGCCAGCAGCTTAAGCGGGGGGCGGAATGAGCAGTTCTTC TRBV7-8 TRBD2 many TRBJ2-1
CASSLRQVGTDTQYF TGTGCCAGCAGCTTACGGCAGGTGGGCACAGATACGCAGTATTTT TRBV7-9 NA many TRBJ2-3
CAISAGVTDTQYF TGTGCCATCAGTGCTGGGGTCACAGATACGCAGTATTTT TRBV10-3 NA many TRBJ2-3
CASSFAGGTDTQYF TGTGCCAGCAGTTTTGCGGGGGGCACAGATACGCAGTATTTT TRBV25-1 TRBD2 many TRBJ2-3
CARSQSDSGGYTF TGTGCCAGGTCACAGTCCGACAGCGGGGGCTACACCTTC TRBV18 NA NA TRBJ1-2
CASSARSRGFSYEQYF TGTGCCAGCAGTGCCCGATCCCGAGGGTTCTCCTACGAGCAGTACTTC TRBV6-5 NA many TRBJ2-7
CASSLGSGHEQFF TGCGCCAGCAGCTTGGGCTCGGGCCATGAGCAGTTCTTC TRBV5-1 NA many TRBJ2-1
CSAQFRGTEAFF TGCAGCGCCCAGTTCCGGGGCACTGAAGCTTTCTTT TRBV29-1 NA many TRBJ1-1
CASSLEAGGLNEQFF TGCGCCAGCAGCTTGGAGGCGGGGGGGCTTAATGAGCAGTTCTTC TRBV5-1 TRBD2 many TRBJ2-1
CAWGWGGWGNEQFF TGTGCCTGGGGTTGGGGGGGGTGGGGCAATGAGCAGTTCTTC TRBV30 TRBD2 NA TRBJ2-1